The clone carrying this T cell receptor (beta chain) was seen at least ten times. Its specificity is unknown. Germline V gene sequence: CDR1 MDHEN, CDR2 SYDVKM. This CDR3 comprises 15 residues. V was trimmed by 5 bases and J by 3 bases, leaving 14 bases between them. The data were obtained in a study of T cells in Graves' hyperthyroidism and ophthalmopathy. Study outcomes and limitations: Before onset, ophthalmopathy was predicted by the model a median around 6 months earlier. Blood samples included most of the expanded thyroid clonotypes exceeding 0.001.

Disease duration was under 3 months in the ophthalmopathy patients, who also had a Clinical Activity Score of at least 3 and a NOSPECS grade of at least 4. Diagnostic decisions used clinical symptoms, serum thyroxine and TRAb, thyroid ultrasound and orbital computed tomography. Amplified TCR beta CDR3 regions came from RNA transcripts. The TCR CDR3 first-round RT-PCR relied on the HTBI primer set. TCRdb re-called the multiplex PCR reads through MiXCR, storing one row per CDR3 protein. This sample has 600,000 or so distinct CDR3 sequences, with over 12% found just once. The sample taken for sequencing was blood. The source of this sequence is a woman aged 18-35 years with Graves' ophthalmopathy. V usage is TRBV28 and J usage is TRBJ2-4, with D uncertain. The CDR3 protein is CASSPHKAGKNIQYF. The CDR3, as DNA: TGTGCCAGCAGTCCCCACAAGGCAGGCAAAAACATTCAGTACTTC.